The rows below give T cell receptor beta chains drawn from one sample of a study of molecular identifiers for immune sequencing clone quantification. Each CDR3 protein is one row after TCRdb ran MiXCR on the PCR reads. The table records under 600,000 distinct CDR3 sequences, 20% to 25% of them present only once. The specimen sequenced was naive CD8+ T cells from blood, with Jurkat cell RNA spiked in. The receptors stem from a human donor in good health. Some libraries in this study had Jurkat cell RNA spiked in. CDR3s include the opening cysteine and the closing phenylalanine or tryptophan. The D gene is left open where the match is weak. Size is omitted from some rows. Given values are once, few, many or a class for expanded clones.

J gene,clone size,D gene,V gene,CDR3 DNA,CDR3 protein
TRBJ1-1,many,-,TRBV6-2/TRBV6-3,TGTGCCAGCAGTACCAACCCTTGGACGGCCATGAACACTGAAGCTTTCTTT,CASSTNPWTAMNTEAFF
TRBJ1-1,many,-,TRBV28,TGTGCCAGCAGTTTGGGGGAAATCAACACTGAAGCTTTCTTT,CASSLGEINTEAFF
TRBJ1-1,many,TRBD1,TRBV6-2/TRBV6-3,TGTGCCAGCAGATCCACCGGGACAGGAGTCGGAGCTTTCTTT,CASRSTGTGVGAFF
TRBJ2-3,few,TRBD2,TRBV11-2,TGTGCCAGCAGCTTAGAAGCGGGGGGGTGGATTGGGGATACGCAGTATTTT,CASSLEAGGWIGDTQYF
TRBJ1-1,-,-,TRBV7-9,TGTGCCAGCAGCTTAGGACCGGGGGACCCCGGGAACACTGAAGCTTTCTTT,CASSLGPGDPGNTEAFF
TRBJ2-7,-,-,TRBV5-6,TGTGCCAGCAGCTCCTCGGGACCAGCATACGAGCAGTACTTC,CASSSSGPAYEQYF
TRBJ2-2,-,-,TRBV11-3,TGTGCCAGCAGCTCACCCACTGCGGGCCCGAACACCGGGGAGCTGTTTTTT,CASSSPTAGPNTGELFF
TRBJ1-1,-,-,TRBV3-1,TGTGCCAGCAGCCAAATTCACAGGAGTACTCCGAACACTGAAGCTTTCTTT,CASSQIHRSTPNTEAFF
TRBJ1-2,many,TRBD1,TRBV7-9,TGTGCCAGCAGCCCCACAGGGGGCTATGGCTACACCTTC,CASSPTGGYGYTF
TRBJ2-3,many,TRBD2,TRBV27,TGTGCCAGCAGTTCCCGAGCGGGACTTAGCACAGATACGCAGTATTTT,CASSSRAGLSTDTQYF
TRBJ1-1,many,-,TRBV28,TGTGCCAGCAGTGCTTTACAGAACATGAACACTGAAGCTTTCTTT,CASSALQNMNTEAFF
TRBJ2-2,-,-,TRBV5-5,TGTGCCAGCAGCTTCGGACAGAGCAACACCGGGGAGCTGTTTTTT,CASSFGQSNTGELFF
TRBJ1-3,few,-,TRBV12-2,TGTGCAAGTCGCCACACAACCCACCACTCTGGAAACACCATATATTTT,CASRHTTHHSGNTIYF
TRBJ2-7,many,-,TRBV5-6,TGTGCCAGCAGCGGCGCCTACGAGCAGTACTTC,CASSGAYEQYF
TRBJ2-7,few,-,TRBV6-5,TGTGCCAGCAGTTACTCGATCGGCACCTACGAGCAGTACTTC,CASSYSIGTYEQYF
TRBJ2-7,few,-,TRBV5-4,TGTGCCAGCAGCTTGGAAGCATACCCCTACGAGCAGTACTTC,CASSLEAYPYEQYF
TRBJ2-7,-,-,TRBV6-2/TRBV6-3,TGTGCCGGCAGTTACGATCGGGCATACGAGCAGTACTTC,CAGSYDRAYEQYF
TRBJ2-3,many,-,TRBV27,TGTGCCAGCAGTCCCCAACGGGTGGCGGGCACAGATACGCAGTATTTT,CASSPQRVAGTDTQYF
TRBJ1-4,-,-,TRBV11-3,TGTGCCAGCAGCTTATGGGGCGCGGCTAATGAAAAACTGTTTTTT,CASSLWGAANEKLFF
TRBJ2-1,-,TRBD2,TRBV11-2,TGTGCCAGCAGCTTAACTAGCGGGGGGGCCTGGGATGAGCAGTTCTTC,CASSLTSGGAWDEQFF
TRBJ1-1,-,-,TRBV27,TGTGCCAGCAGTCCCCACATATTCTACACTGAAGCTTTCTTT,CASSPHIFYTEAFF
TRBJ2-3,few,TRBD1,TRBV28,TGTGCCAGCAGTTCGGACCGGGACAGGGACACAGATACGCAGTATTTT,CASSSDRDRDTDTQYF
TRBJ2-7,many,-,TRBV25-1,TGTGCCAGCAGTGAATCAGGCTATCTGGAGCAGTACTTC,CASSESGYLEQYF
TRBJ2-6,-,-,TRBV5-6,TGTGCCAGCAGCATGGACAGCTCTGGGGCCAACGTCCTGACTTTC,CASSMDSSGANVLTF
TRBJ2-7,few,TRBD1,TRBV6-2/TRBV6-3,TGTGCCAGCAGTTACTCGGGGACAGGTGACTACGAGCAGTACTTC,CASSYSGTGDYEQYF
TRBJ2-6,many,-,TRBV11-2,TGTGCCAGCAGCTTAGTTGGGGCCAACGTCCTGACTTTC,CASSLVGANVLTF
TRBJ1-1,many,-,TRBV19,TGTGCCAGTAGTATAGACCCAGGAGGGGCGAACACTGAAGCTTTCTTT,CASSIDPGGANTEAFF
TRBJ1-4,few,TRBD1,TRBV12-3/TRBV12-4,TGTGCCAGCAGTTTAGGGGGGACAGGGATTGAAAAACTGTTTTTT,CASSLGGTGIEKLFF
TRBJ2-5,-,-,TRBV7-9,TGTGCCTGCACTAAACCGGGACTTCAAGAGACCCAGTACTTC,CACTKPGLQETQYF
TRBJ2-3,-,TRBD1,TRBV24-1,TGTGCCACCAGTGATTGGGACAGTGATACGCAGTATTTT,CATSDWDSDTQYF
TRBJ1-4,few,-,TRBV7-6,TGTGCCAGCAGCTTATCGTTCCTTATTAATGAAAAACTGTTTTTT,CASSLSFLINEKLFF
TRBJ1-4,-,-,TRBV2,TGTGCCAGCATTGGACCCCTCCGAGAAAAACTGTTTTTT,CASIGPLREKLFF